This T cell receptor beta chain was documented in a study of T-cell memory formation after mild COVID-19. Study-wide context: There were largely donor-specific TCR clusters.

V gave up 2 bases and J gave up 0 bases, with 5 bases separating them. From germline, CDR1 is DFQATT and CDR2 SNEGSKA (reference sequence). The CDR3 sequence is 14 residues long. Broader study findings: There was a balanced CD4/CD8 profile in clones contracting day 15 to 85, and later expanders leaned CD4+. Prior to infection, memory already included some responding clones, suggesting cross-reactive memory joined.

TCRalpha and TCRbeta libraries used 5'RACE with constant-segment primers and UMIs. Each CDR3 protein is one row after TCRdb ran MiXCR on the 5' RACE reads. This table holds under 250,000 distinct CDR3 sequences, 25% to 35% found once. This clonotype came up a few times. Its target is unknown. This TCR derives from an adult woman who had mild COVID-19 (a few samples of this study predate the infection). Cell type and time point are not known. The sequencing sample was made of PBMCs or a T cell subset sorted from them (not recorded which). V and J are TRBV20-1 and TRBJ2-6; D is undetermined. CDR3 region: CSARQDSGANVLTF. The CDR3 coding sequence is TGCAGTGCTAGACAGGACTCTGGGGCCAACGTCCTGACTTTC.